These 11 T cell receptor beta chains were all obtained from the same sample, sequenced in a study of tumor and adjacent non-tumor tissue in lung cancer. A modified ARM-PCR protocol with three rounds of nested PCR amplified TCRbeta. MiXCR was run by TCRdb on the multiplex PCR reads, yielding one entry per CDR3 protein. The sample lists 75,000 to 80,000 distinct CDR3 sequences; roughly 76% were seen once. No cell sorting was done before RNA was extracted from the tissue. Sequenced input: lung tumor tissue. The source of these receptors is a woman in her forties or fifties with non-small cell lung cancer.

Worth noting for this clonotype: As the CDR3 is not closed by the conserved phenylalanine or tryptophan, this likely results from a read error. The V and J genes are TRBV20-1 and TRBJ1-1, with a possible D match to TRBD1 (6 bases). Germline V lookup: CDR1 DFQATT, CDR2 SNEGSKA (reference sequence). This CDR3 is built from 12 residues. CDR3 sequence (DNA): TGCTGTGTTTCCTCGGACAGAACTGAAGCTTTCTCT. This codes for CCVSSDRTEAFS.

The rearrangement joins TRBV28 to TRBJ2-7; D is possibly TRBD1 or TRBD2 (5 bases each). There are 13 residues in the CDR3. V shed 4 bases and J shed 4 bases, with 11 bases lying between them. Germline loops: CDR1 MDHEN, CDR2 SYDVKM. The chain's CDR3 is CASSSRDLYEQYF. The CDR3 bases are TGTGCCAGCAGTTCAAGGGACCTATACGAGCAGTACTTC.

With respect to this clonotype: One junction end disagrees with the germline gene, perhaps due to a read error. The rearrangement uses TRBV20-1 and TRBJ2-7, with D maybe TRBD1 (5 bases). CDR3 size: 11 residues. Germline loops: CDR1 DFQATT, CDR2 SNEGSKA (reference sequence). The CDR3: CRARDSYEQYF. CDR3 DNA sequence: TGCAGGGCTAGAGACAGCTACGAGCAGTACTTC.

This sequence joins TRBV20-1 and TRBJ2-7; 8 nucleotides align to TRBD1. The J segment lost 8 bases and the V segment lost 1 base, leaving 13 bases of the junction unmatched. The germline V gene encodes CDR1 DFQATT and CDR2 SNEGSKA (reference sequence). The CDR3 extends over 15 amino acids. CDR3 DNA: TGCAGTGCTAGAGTTTCCGGGACAGGAGCATACCAGCAGTACTTC. It translates to CSARVSGTGAYQQYF.

Comments on this clonotype: Germline is not matched at one junction end, which may reflect a read error. The rearrangement links TRBV14 to TRBJ2-7; perhaps TRBD1 as D (5 bases). The CDR3 is 16 residues long. Germline CDR1 is SGHDN and CDR2 is FVKESK. In DNA form, the CDR3 reads TGTACCAGCAGCCACGTCCCGGCCCAGGGCCATCGGGAGCAGTACTTC. It is translated as CTSSHVPAQGHREQYF.

The table lists this clonotype with a few counts. The chain uses TRBV30 and TRBJ2-5; possible D gene TRBD2, 5 bases. CDR1 is GTSNPN, CDR2 SVGIG, per germline (reference sequence). V was pared by 3 bases and J by 9 bases, with 14 bases between. This CDR3 has 12 residues. CDR3 nucleotides: TGTGCCTGGAGACGGGGTGATGAGGCCCAGTACTTC. It encodes CAWRRGDEAQYF. The whole variable domain, filled in from reference TRBV30 and TRBJ2-5, reads SQTIHQWPATLVQPVGSPLSLECTVEGTSNPNLYWYRQAAGRGLQLLFYSVGIGQISSEVPQNLSASRPQDRQFILSSKKLLLSDSGFYLCAWRRGDEAQYFGPGTRLLVL.

Concerning this clonotype: A much larger clone lies a single base off, so this may be a read error. Written as DNA, the CDR3 is TGCAGTGCCCTGACCGGGACTAGCGTTCTCCATGAGCGGTTCTTC. Translated: CSALTGTSVLHERFF. This chain connects TRBV20-1 to TRBJ2-1; 10 nucleotides agree with TRBD2. The germline V gene has CDR1 DFQATT and CDR2 SNEGSKA (reference sequence). This CDR3 spans 15 amino acids.

Regarding this clonotype: Relative to the germline gene, one junction end is altered; a read error may explain this. CDR3 sequence (DNA): TGTGCCAGCAGCCTCTTTCTCCCACCGAACACCCGGGAGATGTTTTTT. Translation: CASSLFLPPNTREMFF. J is TRBJ2-2 and V is TRBV11-2; possibly TRBD2 for D (6 bases). The CDR3 has 16 amino acids. In germline, CDR1 is SGHAT, CDR2 FQNNGV.

On this clonotype: The CDR3 does not end in the conserved phenylalanine or tryptophan, so this is likely a read error. The rearrangement links TRBV29-1 to TRBJ2-3; 8 nucleotides align to TRBD1. Germline assignment: CDR1 SQVTM and CDR2 ANQGSEA. The CDR3 totals 12 residues. For the CDR3, the DNA is TGCGGCGTCGGACAGGGCGGCGATATGCAGTATTAT. Amino acids: CGVGQGGDMQYY.

This chain links TRBV20-1 with TRBJ2-5, with D unresolved. The germline gives CDR1 DFQATT, CDR2 SNEGSKA (reference sequence). CDR3 length: 14 residues. Trimming took off 8 bases at V and 2 bases at J, with 18 bases between the two ends. CDR3 nucleotide sequence: TGCAGTTCTCCTATCATTAACTTTCAAGAGACCCAGTACTTC. It translates to CSSPIINFQETQYF.

On this clonotype: The junction differs from germline at one of its ends, possibly a read error. The chain is built from TRBV20-1 and TRBJ2-7; D gene ambiguous. The CDR3 extends over 14 amino acids. Per germline, CDR1 DFQATT and CDR2 SNEGSKA (reference sequence). CDR3 sequence (DNA): TGCAATGCTTTTAGGTCGGATTTGTGCGGTGAGCAGTACTTC. This translates into CNAFRSDLCGEQYF.